The next 5 T cell receptor beta chains were all read from a single sample in a study of cytomegalovirus exposure and HLA in healthy donors. In the PCR, 60 Vbeta and 13 Jbeta primers were used. Measured with immunoSEQ multiplex PCR; TCRdb has only the in-frame clones, and not every one. The sample shows approximately 130,000 clones, roughly 9% of them seen only once. The sequenced sample was PBMCs. These receptors originate from a middle-aged woman in good health and CMV-seropositive.

The rearrangement joins TRBV4-3 to TRBJ2-2; no definite D call. The CDR3 has 11 amino acids. V lost 4 bases to trimming and J lost 8 bases, with 5 bases between them. Germline V lookup: CDR1 LGHNA, CDR2 YSLEER. CDR3 DNA sequence: TGCGCCAGCAGCCGTGCGGGGGAGCTGTTTTTT. Protein sequence: CASSRAGELFF.

This clone showed up just a few times. The rearrangement links TRBV14 to TRBJ1-2, with 10 bases identical to TRBD1. Germline lookup yields CDR1 SGHDN and CDR2 FVKESK. J lost 4 bases, V lost 2 bases, and 4 bases had no gene match. The CDR3 loop spans 15 amino acids. CDR3 region: CASSQQTGGLYGYTF. The CDR3 bases are TGTGCCAGCAGCCAACAGACAGGGGGCCTCTATGGCTACACCTTC.

The rearrangement joins TRBV6-6 to TRBJ2-5, with unresolved D. Trimming cost V 5 bases and J 7 bases, with 11 bases left between them. This CDR3 has 12 residues. The germline gives CDR1 MNHNY, CDR2 SVGAGI (reference sequence). The CDR3 DNA reads TGTGCCAGCAGTCCTCCGGAGAGGACCCAGTACTTC. It specifies CASSPPERTQYF.

This clone was seen more than once but under ten times. V gene TRBV15 combines with J gene TRBJ2-2; D unresolved. The CDR3 sequence is 13 residues long. Trimming pared 5 bases from V and 5 bases from J, leaving 9 bases between. Germline V lookup: CDR1 LNHNV, CDR2 YYDKDF (reference sequence). The CDR3 nucleotides are TGTGCCACCAGCCTGGGCATGACCGGGGAGCTGTTTTTT. This sequence encodes CATSLGMTGELFF.

This clone was seen more than once but under ten times. The gene calls are TRBV9 and TRBJ2-3, with TRBD2 matching over 9 bases. Looked up from germline, CDR1 is SGDLS and CDR2 is YYNGEE. The J segment lost 9 bases and the V segment lost 1 base, leaving 9 bases of the junction unmatched. The length of the CDR3 is 15 residues. The CDR3 here is CASSVTSGGPRTQYF. The CDR3 DNA reads as TGTGCCAGCAGCGTAACGAGCGGGGGGCCACGGACGCAGTATTTT.